This is a list of T cell receptor beta chains from one sample in a study of cytomegalovirus exposure and HLA in healthy donors. Here immunoSEQ multiplex PCR was the method, and the copy in TCRdb shows in-frame clones only, minus some. Here the sample spans approximately 120,000 clones, 80% to 90% being singletons. Sequencing input: PBMCs. The origin of the receptors is a woman aged 18-30 years in good health and CMV-seronegative. Both conserved end residues are part of each CDR3. The D gene is left open where the match is weak. Clone size is stated in some rows and not others, as once, few, many or a class when expanded.

V: TRBV28
D: TRBD1
size: once
J: TRBJ1-1
DNA: TGTGCCAGCAGTTTATTGGACAGGGATTTGAACACTGAAGCTTTCTTT
CDR3: CASSLLDRDLNTEAFF

V: TRBV4-1
D: NA
size: NA
J: TRBJ1-5
DNA: TGCGCCAGCAGCCAAGCAGGGGAGCGTTCCAATCAGCCCCAGCATTTT
CDR3: CASSQAGERSNQPQHF

V: TRBV30
D: TRBD1
size: few
J: TRBJ2-5
DNA: TGTGCCTGGAGCCAGACAGGGGGAAAATCTGAGACCCAGTACTTC
CDR3: CAWSQTGGKSETQYF

V: TRBV7-2
D: NA
size: NA
J: TRBJ2-3
DNA: TGTGCCAGCAGCTTTTACTCAGATACGCAGTATTTT
CDR3: CASSFYSDTQYF

V: TRBV6-6
D: NA
size: NA
J: TRBJ1-2
DNA: TGTGCCAGCAGTTACTCGTTAAGCGGGGTGAACTATGGCTACACCTTC
CDR3: CASSYSLSGVNYGYTF

V: TRBV2
D: TRBD1
size: NA
J: TRBJ1-5
DNA: TGTGCCAGCACCCGAGGGGGCGCGGGCCAGCCCCAGCATTTT
CDR3: CASTRGGAGQPQHF

V: TRBV29-1
D: TRBD1
size: few
J: TRBJ2-3
DNA: TGCAGCGTTGGACCCCGGACAGGGTTTAGGACAGATACGCAGTATTTT
CDR3: CSVGPRTGFRTDTQYF

V: TRBV5-5
D: NA
size: NA
J: TRBJ2-2
DNA: TGTGCCAGCAGCAGGAGCGGGACAAACACCGGGGAGCTGTTTTTT
CDR3: CASSRSGTNTGELFF

V: TRBV5-4
D: TRBD2
size: NA
J: TRBJ2-7
DNA: TGTGCCAGCAGCACCGGGACTAGCGGTTCCTACGAGCAGTACTTC
CDR3: CASSTGTSGSYEQYF

V: TRBV5-1
D: TRBD1
size: NA
J: TRBJ2-1
DNA: TGCGCCAGCAGCTTGTCGACAGGGTCCTACAATGAGCAGTTCTTC
CDR3: CASSLSTGSYNEQFF

V: TRBV9
D: NA
size: NA
J: TRBJ2-5
DNA: TGTGCCAGCAGGGGGAGCCAAGAGACCCAGTACTTC
CDR3: CASRGSQETQYF

V: TRBV19
D: TRBD1
size: NA
J: TRBJ1-2
DNA: TGTGCCAGTATCGGGACAGGGAATAACTATGGCTACACCTTC
CDR3: CASIGTGNNYGYTF

V: TRBV27
D: NA
size: NA
J: TRBJ1-2
DNA: TGTGCCAGCAGTTCGTTCCGGGACACCAGGCTGGGTGGCTACACCTTC
CDR3: CASSSFRDTRLGGYTF

V: TRBV7-6
D: TRBD2
size: NA
J: TRBJ2-7
DNA: TGTGCCAGCAGCCCAGAAGCGGGGGGACCCTACGAGCAGTACTTC
CDR3: CASSPEAGGPYEQYF

V: TRBV6-9
D: NA
size: NA
J: TRBJ2-2
DNA: TGTGCCAGCAGTTATCCCGGGCCCCGGGGGACCACGACCGGGGAGCTGTTTTTT
CDR3: CASSYPGPRGTTTGELFF

V: TRBV5-5
D: NA
size: NA
J: TRBJ2-7
DNA: TGTGCCAGCAGCGTTGGACATCCCCCCTCCTACGAGCAGTACTTC
CDR3: CASSVGHPPSYEQYF

V: TRBV2
D: TRBD1
size: NA
J: TRBJ2-5
DNA: TGTGCCAGTGGAGGGACAGGGATCCAAGAGACCCAGTACTTC
CDR3: CASGGTGIQETQYF

V: TRBV6-1
D: TRBD1
size: NA
J: TRBJ2-7
DNA: TGTGCCAGCAGTGAAAAGGGACAGGGCGGGAACGAGCAGTACTTC
CDR3: CASSEKGQGGNEQYF

V: TRBV2
D: TRBD2
size: NA
J: TRBJ2-1
DNA: TGTGCCAGCAGCGGGACTAGCGGGGGGAATGAGCAGTTCTTC
CDR3: CASSGTSGGNEQFF

V: TRBV5-5
D: NA
size: NA
J: TRBJ1-3
DNA: TGTGCCAGCAGCTTGGACAGCTCTGGAAACACCATATATTTT
CDR3: CASSLDSSGNTIYF

V: TRBV18
D: NA
size: NA
J: TRBJ2-6
DNA: TGTGCCAGCTCACCACAGGGCCCCGGGGTCTCTGGGGCCAACGTCCTGACTTTC
CDR3: CASSPQGPGVSGANVLTF

V: TRBV28
D: NA
size: NA
J: TRBJ1-5
DNA: TGTGCCAGCAGCCTGGGACTGAGCAATCAGCCCCAGCATTTT
CDR3: CASSLGLSNQPQHF